This entry lists 8 T cell receptor beta chains sequenced from one sample in a study of neurological immune-mediated disorders. As for time point: longitudinal time-point 1 (baseline). TCRdb fed the 5' RACE reads into MiXCR, producing one record per CDR3 protein. The sample carries tens of thousands of distinct CDR3 sequences, approximately 12% recorded once. The sample was PBMCs. Receptors were obtained from a male donor with HTLV-1-associated myelopathy (HAM/TSP).

This clonotype was found many times. This chain's CDR3 is CASSADRVSPGELFF. For the CDR3, the DNA is TGTGCCAGCAGCGCGGACAGGGTTTCACCCGGGGAGCTGTTTTTT. The chain uses TRBV7-9 and TRBJ2-2; 8 nucleotides match TRBD1. CDR1 is SEHNR and CDR2 is FQNEAQ in the germline V gene (reference sequence). CDR3 length: 15 amino acids. With 5 bases clipped from V and 6 bases from J, the junction kept 8 bases outside the gene matches.

This clonotype appeared many times. The chain joins TRBV11-2 to TRBJ2-1; possible D gene TRBD1, 6 bases. Germline V gene data show CDR1 as SGHAT and CDR2 as FQNNGV. Trimming removed 2 bases from V and 8 bases from J, with 13 bases in between. There are 14 residues in the CDR3. As DNA, the CDR3 is TGTGCCAGCAGCTTACGGCCAGGGGAGTATGAGCAGTTCTTC. This translates into CASSLRPGEYEQFF.

This clonotype was seen at least ten times. CDR3 protein: CASSFTGGTDTQYF. Here the CDR3 DNA reads TGTGCCAGCAGCTTTACAGGAGGCACAGATACGCAGTATTTT. The chain uses TRBV5-6 and TRBJ2-3; tentatively, D is TRBD1 (5 bases). Between the trimmed V and J ends, which lost 2 bases and 1 base, there was a span of 8 bases. The CDR3 is 14 residues long. Germline V CDR1 and CDR2: SGHDT, YYEEEE. The complete variable domain, with remaining parts taken from reference TRBV5-6 and TRBJ2-3, reads DAGVTQSPTHLIKTRGQQVTLRCSPKSGHDTVSWYQQALGQGPQFIFQYYEEEERQRGNFPDRFSGHQFPNYSSELNVNALLLGDSALYLCASSFTGGTDTQYFGPGTRLTVL.

This clonotype was observed at least ten times. A read error may account for a junction end that differs from germline. CDR3 DNA: TGTGCCATCAATGAGGGCGGGACAGGGGGGTTCTACGAGCAGTACTTC. Its translation: CAINEGGTGGFYEQYF. The rearrangement links TRBV10-3 to TRBJ2-7; 11 positions match TRBD1. The CDR3 contains 16 residues. Germline values: CDR1 ENHRY, CDR2 SYGVKD.

This clonotype has at least ten counts. V usage is TRBV7-9 and J usage is TRBJ2-6; no clear D. Deletions cut 5 bases from V and 0 bases from J, with 2 bases between. This CDR3 is 13 amino acids long. Looked up from germline, CDR1 is SEHNR and CDR2 is FQNEAQ (reference sequence). The CDR3, as DNA: TGTGCCAGCAGCATCTCTGGGGCCAACGTCCTGACTTTC. Translating gives CASSISGANVLTF.

This clonotype was recorded at least ten times. V usage is TRBV18 and J usage is TRBJ2-2; D gene ambiguous. The length of the CDR3 is 16 residues. V was clipped by 8 bases and J by 1 base, with 17 bases between them. Germline V gives CDR1 KGHSH, CDR2 LQKENI. The CDR3 region is CASQRGEVRNTGELFF. For the CDR3, the DNA is TGTGCCAGCCAAAGAGGCGAGGTCCGGAACACCGGGGAGCTGTTTTTT.

This clonotype was found many times. The chain combines TRBV20-1 with TRBJ1-5; TRBD1 is a possible D gene (6 bases). The CDR3 has 13 amino acids. Germline lookup yields CDR1 DFQATT and CDR2 SNEGSKA (reference sequence). Trimming took off 2 bases at V and 1 base at J, with 6 bases between the two ends. The CDR3 spells CSARQGSNQPQHF. In DNA, the CDR3 is TGCAGTGCTAGACAGGGGAGCAATCAGCCCCAGCATTTT.

The rearrangement links TRBV6-2 or TRBV6-3 to TRBJ1-5; 9 bases map to TRBD1. This CDR3 has 15 amino acids. The germline gives CDR1 MNHEY, CDR2 SVGEGT. J was trimmed by 6 bases and V by 2 bases; bases with no gene match: 5. The CDR3 loop is CASSYNTGGVQPQHF. CDR3 nucleotide sequence: TGTGCCAGCAGTTACAACACAGGGGGCGTTCAGCCCCAGCATTTT.